The T cell receptor (beta chain) described here comes from a study of cytomegalovirus exposure and HLA in healthy donors. The PCR had 60 Vbeta and 13 Jbeta primers. The assay was immunoSEQ multiplex PCR, and TCRdb's table has in-frame clones only and misses some. The sample includes about 130,000 clones, approximately 68% of them seen just once. This CDR3 has 17 residues. Germline assignment: CDR1 SGHDT and CDR2 YYEEEE. The V gene lost 0 bases and the J gene lost 2 bases, with 17 bases spanning the gap. The V gene is TRBV5-6, the J gene TRBJ2-5; D is undetermined. The sequence derives from a man aged 25-45 years in good health and CMV-seropositive. The specimen sequenced was PBMCs. Written as DNA, the CDR3 is TGTGCCAGCAGCTTGGTTACAGTGGCAGAATCACAAGAGACCCAGTACTTC. Protein: CASSLVTVAESQETQYF.